Below, 8 T cell receptor beta chains from the same sample are listed, as sequenced in a study of cytomegalovirus exposure and HLA in healthy donors. Profiled with immunoSEQ multiplex PCR; TCRdb holds only in-frame clones, not every one. The sample yields 45,000 to 65,000 clones, 89% seen once. Sequenced: PBMCs. The receptors shown here come from a woman between 18 and 29 years old in good health and CMV-seronegative.

The rearrangement links TRBV29-1 to TRBJ2-3; no clear D gene. This CDR3 spans 13 amino acids. V was shortened by 4 bases and J by 0 bases, with 8 bases between the two germline ends. Germline CDR1 reads SQVTM; CDR2 reads ANQGSEA. CDR3 sequence (DNA): TGCAGCGTTGGAGCCTATAGCACAGATACGCAGTATTTT. Translation: CSVGAYSTDTQYF.

V usage is TRBV9 and J usage is TRBJ2-3; D possibly corresponds to TRBD2 (6 bases). This CDR3 has 14 amino acids. V was trimmed by 3 bases and J by 0 bases, leaving 8 bases between them. Germline-derived CDR1 and CDR2 are SGDLS and YYNGEE. CDR3 in amino acids: CASSEGGSTDTQYF. The CDR3 DNA follows: TGTGCCAGCAGCGAGGGAGGAAGCACAGATACGCAGTATTTT.

The chain employs TRBV27 and TRBJ2-6, with 11 bases fitting TRBD1. Trimming cost V 4 bases and J 0 bases; bases outside gene matches: 2. The germline V gene has CDR1 MNHEY and CDR2 SMNVEV (reference sequence). The CDR3 is 17 amino acids. The CDR3 bases are TGTGCCAGCAGTTCCGGGACAGGGGGCTCTGGGGCCAACGTCCTGACTTTC. It yields the protein CASSSGTGGSGANVLTF.

This clone was picked up a small number of times. V gene TRBV4-1 combines with J gene TRBJ2-7; TRBD1 agrees at 9 bases. V lost 0 bases to trimming and J lost 4 bases; unmatched junction nucleotides: 7. The CDR3 has 16 amino acids. Germline values: CDR1 MGHRA, CDR2 YSYEKL. The CDR3 DNA sequence: TGCGCCAGCAGCCAAGATTTTGGGACAGGGACGTACGAGCAGTACTTC. Translation: CASSQDFGTGTYEQYF.

The genes are TRBV18 and TRBJ1-2; the D is unclear. V lost 1 base and J 8 bases, leaving 11 bases between the germline ends. CDR1 and CDR2 (germline): KGHSH, LQKENI. This CDR3 has 13 residues. The CDR3 DNA reads as TGTGCCAGCTCACCACAAATAAGCGCGGGCTACACCTTC. Protein: CASSPQISAGYTF.

The chain uses TRBV27 and TRBJ2-7; 10 bases line up with TRBD2. Germline CDR1 reads MNHEY; CDR2 reads SMNVEV (reference sequence). This CDR3 spans 14 amino acids. After removal of 5 bases from V and 0 bases from J, the junction contained 1 base not matched to a gene. The DNA of the CDR3 is TGTGCCAGCAGTGGGACTAGCGACTCCTACGAGCAGTACTTC. Translated: CASSGTSDSYEQYF.

The gene calls are TRBV4-3 and TRBJ1-2; tentatively, D is TRBD1 (6 bases). V lost 0 bases and J lost 2, with 19 bases in between. The CDR3 sequence is 18 residues long. CDR1 LGHNA and CDR2 YSLEER come from the germline V gene. CDR3 DNA: TGCGCCAGCAGCCAAGAAGAGACAGGAGTAGGGTGGAACTATGGCTACACCTTC. Its protein product is CASSQEETGVGWNYGYTF.

In DNA, the CDR3 is TGTGCCAGCAGTGAAGTGGGAGGGACCTACAATGAGCAGTTCTTC. Protein: CASSEVGGTYNEQFF. The chain has TRBV2 and TRBJ2-1; 7 bases line up with TRBD2. Germline values: CDR1 SNHLY, CDR2 FYNNEI. The CDR3 consists of 15 residues. J gave up 2 bases and V 1 base, and 2 bases lay outside the gene matches.